The T cell receptor beta chain described here comes from a study of cytomegalovirus exposure and HLA in healthy donors. Study as a whole: Early released data had about 85 million unique TCRs, all coming from HLA-typed donors.

Study-wide results and limits: Confirmation in vitro established that a few CMV-associated chains were specific for CMV antigens. A later analysis reportedly found that, within productive TCRs, an Asian-associated ancestry cluster had fewer N-insertions than the mean observed across the approximately 670 donors.

In the PCR, 60 Vbeta and 13 Jbeta primers were used. Generated by immunoSEQ multiplex PCR, the TCRdb table keeps only in-frame clones and is missing some. Among about 120,000 clones, about 86% were seen once, and the ten largest hold 2.2%. With 2 bases removed from V and 8 bases from J, the gap between germline ends came to 15 bases. The CDR3 loop spans 14 amino acids. Germline lookup yields CDR1 KGHSH and CDR2 LQKENI. About this clone: Its antigen is currently unknown.

Material for sequencing was PBMCs. The rearrangement links TRBV18 to TRBJ1-2; D unclear. The TCR comes from a woman aged 40-49 years in good health and CMV-seronegative. For the CDR3, the DNA is TGTGCCAGCTCACCATCTTCTCAACTCCGGGGCTACACCTTC. Protein: CASSPSSQLRGYTF.